The 21 T cell receptor beta chains presented below share a single source sample, sequenced in a study of shared clonotypes between healthy human individuals. This table comes from immunoSEQ multiplex PCR, and its TCRdb copy is limited to in-frame clones, with some not included. The data hold around 990,000 clones, with approximately 77% observed a single time. Sequenced material: memory CD4+ T cells from PBMCs. Sample subset: CD45RA-negative fraction. These receptors originate from a man younger than 35 in good health. Some clones in this sample may be carry-over from other donors' samples.

The rearrangement links TRBV25-1 to TRBJ2-5; 7 bases agree with TRBD1. V shed 2 bases, J shed 2 bases, and the junction held 8 bases outside the gene matches. There are 16 residues in the CDR3. Germline V gene sequence: CDR1 MGHDK, CDR2 SYGVNS. The CDR3 DNA reads TGTGCCAGCAGTGAAATCCGTGGGACAGCACAAGAGACCCAGTACTTC. The encoded protein is CASSEIRGTAQETQYF.

The CDR3 coding sequence is TGTGCCAGCAGTTACTCGGGGCTATTCTACGAGCAGTACTTC. Its protein product is CASSYSGLFYEQYF. V and J are TRBV6-6 and TRBJ2-7; a possible D gene is TRBD1 (5 bases). Trimming took off 0 bases at V and 3 bases at J, with 9 bases between the two ends. Per germline, CDR1 MNHNY and CDR2 SVGAGI (reference sequence). The CDR3 runs to 14 residues.

The rearrangement joins TRBV7-9 to TRBJ2-7; 10 nucleotides align to TRBD2. V lost 5 bases to trimming and J lost 8 bases; unmatched junction nucleotides: 12. CDR1 and CDR2 (germline): SEHNR, FQNEAQ (reference sequence). CDR3 length: 15 residues. The CDR3 reads CASSERTSGGPQQYF. As DNA, the CDR3 is TGTGCCAGCAGCGAGCGGACTAGCGGAGGGCCCCAGCAGTACTTC.

Notes on this clone: A read error may explain this, as a much larger clone is one base away. The identical CDR3 is also encoded by other nucleotide sequences in the sample. This chain uses TRBV28 with TRBJ1-1; 7 bases line up with TRBD1. CDR1 MDHEN and CDR2 SYDVKM come from the germline V gene. The CDR3 loop spans 14 amino acids. V lost 6 bases, J lost 1 base, and 5 bases stayed unmatched. The CDR3 coding sequence is TGTGCCAGCAGCAGCTCAGGGGGGAACACTGAAGCTTTCTTT. Protein sequence: CASSSSGGNTEAFF.

The chain carries TRBV2 and TRBJ2-7, with D perhaps being TRBD1 or TRBD2 (5 bases each). Trimming took 8 bases from V and 2 from J, leaving 10 bases between them. Germline V gene data show CDR1 as SNHLY and CDR2 as FYNNEI. The CDR3 spans 12 residues. CDR3 region: CASREGPYEQYF. For the CDR3, the DNA is TGTGCCAGCCGCGAGGGGCCCTACGAGCAGTACTTC.

This clone came up many times. The rearrangement joins TRBV5-1 to TRBJ2-2; the D call may be TRBD1 or TRBD2 (6 bases each). Trimming removed 3 bases at V and 0 bases at J, with 9 bases between. Germline CDR1 is SGHRS and CDR2 is YFSETQ. The CDR3 has 15 amino acids. For the CDR3, the DNA is TGCGCCAGCAGCTCGGGGGCAGCGAACACCGGGGAGCTGTTTTTT. Amino acids: CASSSGAANTGELFF.

CDR3 nucleotide sequence: TGTGCCAGCAGTTCGCGCAACACTGAAGCTTTCTTT. This translates into CASSSRNTEAFF. The chain uses TRBV2 and TRBJ1-1, with no clear D. In germline, CDR1 is SNHLY, CDR2 FYNNEI. The CDR3 spans 12 residues. Deletions cut 5 bases from V and 2 bases from J, with 6 bases between.

The gene calls are TRBV15 and TRBJ1-2; D call uncertain. Germline V gives CDR1 LNHNV, CDR2 YYDKDF (reference sequence). V lost 1 base and J 4 bases, leaving 13 bases between the germline ends. The CDR3 contains 15 residues. The CDR3 region has the DNA TGTGCCACCAGCAGAGGGTCCTCAGCGGGCTATGGCTACACCTTC. As protein: CATSRGSSAGYGYTF.

This CDR3 is CASSLGGAAFYEQYF. CDR3 coding DNA: TGTGCCAGCAGCTTGGGCGGGGCAGCATTCTACGAGCAGTACTTC. V and J are TRBV5-4 and TRBJ2-7; maybe TRBD2 (6 bases). Trimming cost V 0 bases and J 3 bases, with 13 bases left between them. Per germline, CDR1 SGHNT and CDR2 YYREEE (reference sequence). This CDR3 comprises 15 residues.

This clone has a single count. The chain employs TRBV7-2 and TRBJ2-1, with 11 bases aligning to TRBD2. This CDR3 is built from 15 residues. The germline V gene has CDR1 SGHTA and CDR2 FQGNSA. Unmatched junction bases numbered 2, after V lost 6 bases and J lost 1 base. As DNA, the CDR3 is TGTGCCAGCAGTAGCGGGAGGGCATCCTACAATGAGCAGTTCTTC. This codes for CASSSGRASYNEQFF. Drawing the rest from reference TRBV7-2 and TRBJ2-1, the complete variable domain is GAGVSQSPSNKVTEKGKDVELRCDPISGHTALYWYRQSLGQGLEFLIYFQGNSAPDKSGLPSDRFSAERTGGSVSTLTIQRTQQEDSAVYLCASSSGRASYNEQFFGPGTRLTVL.

The chain combines TRBV2 with TRBJ2-2, with D unclear. The CDR3 runs to 14 residues. CDR1 SNHLY and CDR2 FYNNEI come from the germline V gene. Deletions cut 5 bases from V and 5 bases from J, with 12 bases between. DNA for the CDR3: TGTGCCAGCAGTAAGGACGGCGAAACCGGGGAGCTGTTTTTT. It translates to CASSKDGETGELFF.

In its sample, this clone was seen a few times. V is TRBV11-2 and J is TRBJ1-1; D unresolved. Germline loops: CDR1 SGHAT, CDR2 FQNNGV. This CDR3 has 11 amino acids. V was clipped by 6 bases and J by 10 bases, with 12 bases between them. As DNA, the CDR3 is TGTGCCAGCAGTTCGGTAAGGGCAGCTTTCTTT. Translation gives CASSSVRAAFF.

Note on this clone: The likely explanation is a read error, given a far larger clone one base away. The sample has other DNA sequences that encode this CDR3 too. CDR3 region: CASSSSYEQYF. The CDR3 coding sequence is TGTGCCAGCAGCTCCTCTTACGAGCAGTACTTC. The rearrangement links TRBV11-2 to TRBJ2-7; D not resolved. Trimming left V 4 bases short and J 4 bases short, with 5 bases between. This CDR3 has 11 residues. The V gene's germline CDR1 is SGHAT and CDR2 FQNNGV.

The J gene is TRBJ2-7, the V gene TRBV5-8; D is undetermined. Trimming removed 1 base at V and 9 bases at J, with 8 bases between. The CDR3 length is 11 residues. Germline V CDR1 and CDR2: SGHTS, YDEGEE. The CDR3 spells CASSLRSGQYF. DNA of the CDR3: TGTGCCAGCAGCTTGAGGTCGGGGCAGTACTTC.

J is TRBJ2-2 and V is TRBV27, with D possibly matching TRBD1 (5 bases). The germline V and J ends were trimmed by 4 bases and 5 bases, with 20 bases remaining between them. CDR1 MNHEY and CDR2 SMNVEV come from the germline V gene (reference sequence). The CDR3 extends over 17 amino acids. The CDR3 loop is CASSSHLLGAGTGELFF. The CDR3 DNA sequence: TGTGCCAGCAGTTCACACCTCCTAGGGGCCGGGACCGGGGAGCTGTTTTTT.

The V call is TRBV4-2, the J call TRBJ2-7, with D perhaps matching TRBD2 (6 bases). This CDR3 spans 13 amino acids. CDR1 is LGHNA, CDR2 YNFKEQ, per germline. V lost 1 base, J lost 6 bases, and 10 bases lay in between. The CDR3 DNA is TGTGCCAGCAGCCAAGTGCGGGGCGGCGAGCAGTACTTC. Its protein product is CASSQVRGGEQYF.

This chain joins TRBV30 and TRBJ1-1, with D tentatively TRBD1 (6 bases). Germline loops: CDR1 GTSNPN, CDR2 SVGIG (reference sequence). CDR3 size: 14 residues. V was clipped by 5 bases and J by 5 bases, with 18 bases between them. The CDR3 protein is CAWGTGWGRTEAFF. CDR3 in DNA: TGTGCCTGGGGAACAGGGTGGGGGCGGACTGAAGCTTTCTTT.

This clone was counted a single time. This sequence joins TRBV28 and TRBJ2-7; TRBD2 matches at 8 bases. V lost 6 bases, J lost 2 bases, and 9 bases stayed unmatched. The germline gives CDR1 MDHEN, CDR2 SYDVKM. The CDR3 has 15 amino acids. DNA of the CDR3: TGTGCCAGCAGCCGAGCTCGCGGGGGGCCCTACGAGCAGTACTTC. Its translation: CASSRARGGPYEQYF.

The V call is TRBV11-2, the J call TRBJ1-4, with 9 bases lining up with TRBD1. The CDR3 runs to 15 residues. Germline assignment: CDR1 SGHAT and CDR2 FQNNGV. V lost 0 bases and J lost 16; bases outside the gene matches: 12. The CDR3 is CASSLDIPPGQGRFF. Here the CDR3 DNA reads TGTGCCAGCAGCTTAGACATCCCCCCTGGACAGGGGAGGTTTTTT. The variable domain in full, with the rest retrieved from reference TRBV11-2 and TRBJ1-4, is EAGVAQSPRYKIIEKRQSVAFWCNPISGHATLYWYQQILGQGPKLLIQFQNNGVVDDSQLPKDRFSAERLKGVDSTLKIQPAKLEDSAVYLCASSLDIPPGQGRFFGSGTQLSVL.

The chain recombines TRBV30 with TRBJ1-6; a possible D gene is TRBD1 (6 bases). This CDR3 region has 15 residues. With 0 bases removed from V and 10 bases from J, the gap between germline ends came to 16 bases. CDR1 is GTSNPN and CDR2 is SVGIG in the germline V gene (reference sequence). The CDR3 loop reads CAWSVDILGQSPLHF. The CDR3 DNA reads TGTGCCTGGAGTGTCGATATTTTGGGACAATCACCCCTCCACTTT.

The chain links TRBV27 to TRBJ2-7; D call uncertain. The CDR3 sequence is 13 residues long. With 3 bases removed from V and 2 bases from J, the gap between germline ends came to 8 bases. Per germline, CDR1 MNHEY and CDR2 SMNVEV (reference sequence). DNA of the CDR3: TGTGCCAGCAGTTTGCTGGGGACCTACGAGCAGTACTTC. Residues: CASSLLGTYEQYF.